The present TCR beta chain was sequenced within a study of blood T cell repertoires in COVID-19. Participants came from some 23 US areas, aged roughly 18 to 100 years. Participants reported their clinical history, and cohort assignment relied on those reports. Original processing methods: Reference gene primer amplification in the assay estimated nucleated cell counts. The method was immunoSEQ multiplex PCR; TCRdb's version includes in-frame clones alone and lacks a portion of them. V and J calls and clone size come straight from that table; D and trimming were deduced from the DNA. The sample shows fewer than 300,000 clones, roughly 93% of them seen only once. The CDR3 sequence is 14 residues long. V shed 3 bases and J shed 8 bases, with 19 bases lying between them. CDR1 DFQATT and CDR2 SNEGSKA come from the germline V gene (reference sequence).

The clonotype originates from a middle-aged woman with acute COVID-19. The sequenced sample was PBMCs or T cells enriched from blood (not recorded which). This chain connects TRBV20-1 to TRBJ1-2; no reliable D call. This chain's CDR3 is CSASISGLPPGYTF. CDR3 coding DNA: TGCAGTGCTAGTATCAGCGGCCTTCCTCCGGGCTACACCTTC.